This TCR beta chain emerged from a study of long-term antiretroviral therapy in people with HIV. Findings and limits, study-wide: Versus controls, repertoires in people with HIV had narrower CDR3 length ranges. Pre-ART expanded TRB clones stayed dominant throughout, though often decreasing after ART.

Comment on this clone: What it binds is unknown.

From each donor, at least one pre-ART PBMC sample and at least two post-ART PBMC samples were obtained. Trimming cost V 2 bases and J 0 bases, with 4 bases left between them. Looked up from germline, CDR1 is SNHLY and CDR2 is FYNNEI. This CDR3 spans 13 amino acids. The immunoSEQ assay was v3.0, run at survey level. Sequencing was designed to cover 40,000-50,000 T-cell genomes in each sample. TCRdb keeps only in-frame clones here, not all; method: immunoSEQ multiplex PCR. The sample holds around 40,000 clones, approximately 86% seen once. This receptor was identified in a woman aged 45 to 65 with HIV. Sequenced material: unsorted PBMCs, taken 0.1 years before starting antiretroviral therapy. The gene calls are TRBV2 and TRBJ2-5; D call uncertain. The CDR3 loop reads CASSERYQETQYF. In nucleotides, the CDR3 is TGTGCCAGCAGTGAAAGGTACCAAGAGACCCAGTACTTC.